This T cell receptor (beta chain) derives from a study of spatial heterogeneity in lung cancer. Of note for this clonotype: The antigen remains undetermined.

Time point specified: sample taken at primary tumor resection. Overall study findings and caveats: For expanded intratumoral alpha and beta TCRs, counts tracked tumor mutation counts.

This CDR3 is built from 12 residues. Germline V gene lookup returns CDR1 SEHNR and CDR2 FQNEAQ (reference sequence). V was cut by 4 bases and J by 10 bases, with 10 bases left in between. MiXCR, run by TCRdb on the 5' RACE reads, gives a single entry per CDR3 protein. Among about 13,000 distinct CDR3 sequences listed, over 3% were seen once. The gene calls are TRBV7-9 and TRBJ2-2; D remains ambiguous. This clonotype originated in a male donor with early-stage non-small cell lung cancer. The source material was lung tumor tissue, sampled at surgery. CDR3 sequence: CASSSRTQELFF. The CDR3 DNA is TGTGCCAGCAGCTCCCGTACGCAGGAGCTGTTTTTT.